This T cell receptor (beta chain) was identified during a study of T cell responses to AZD1222 COVID-19 vaccine. Study-level findings and limits: Spike-specific TCR breadth and depth grew following two AZD1222 doses. Close to half of all spike-specific TCRs reportedly target regions of the variants that are unmutated. Baseline seropositives among AZD1222 recipients totaled only five to seven. With dominance at 160-218 and 743-854, vaccine-associated CD4 TCRs spanned spike.

To note about this clone: Its matching antigen is unknown.

The data were produced by immunoSEQ multiplex PCR, yet TCRdb's version contains in-frame clones alone and is incomplete. The repertoire holds around 80,000 clones, with roughly 85% as singletons. The receptor was derived from an adult who received the AZD1222 COVID-19 vaccine. The sample was peripheral blood, taken 28 days after the second AZD1222 dose.

Written as DNA, the CDR3 is TGTGCCAGCAGCCAAGACCCCCCCAGCGGGGGCACAGATACGCAGTATTTT. It yields the protein CASSQDPPSGGTDTQYF. This sequence joins TRBV3-1 (or the pseudogene TRBV3-2) and TRBJ2-3, with 7 bases fitting TRBD2. The CDR3 totals 17 residues. Germline V lookup: CDR1 LGHDT, CDR2 YNNKEL (reference sequence). V gave up 0 bases and J gave up 1 base; unmatched junction bases: 7.